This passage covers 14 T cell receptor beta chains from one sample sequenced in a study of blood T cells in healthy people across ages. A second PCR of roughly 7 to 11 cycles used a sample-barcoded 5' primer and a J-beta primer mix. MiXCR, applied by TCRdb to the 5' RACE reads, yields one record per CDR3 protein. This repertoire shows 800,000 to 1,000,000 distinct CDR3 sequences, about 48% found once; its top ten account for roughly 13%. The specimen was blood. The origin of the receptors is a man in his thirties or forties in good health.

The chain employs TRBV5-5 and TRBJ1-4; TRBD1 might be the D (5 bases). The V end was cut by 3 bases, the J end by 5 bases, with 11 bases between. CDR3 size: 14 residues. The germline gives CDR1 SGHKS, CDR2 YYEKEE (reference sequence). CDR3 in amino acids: CASSSRPGNEKLFF. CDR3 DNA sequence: TGTGCCAGCAGCTCCCGCCCAGGGAATGAAAAACTGTTTTTT.

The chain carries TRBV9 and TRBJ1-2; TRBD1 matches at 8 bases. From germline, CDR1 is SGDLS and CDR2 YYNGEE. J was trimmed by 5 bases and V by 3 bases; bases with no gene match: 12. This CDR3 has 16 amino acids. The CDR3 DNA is TGTGCCAGCAGCGCCGACCCCGGGACAGGTTTTTATGGCTACACCTTC. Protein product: CASSADPGTGFYGYTF.

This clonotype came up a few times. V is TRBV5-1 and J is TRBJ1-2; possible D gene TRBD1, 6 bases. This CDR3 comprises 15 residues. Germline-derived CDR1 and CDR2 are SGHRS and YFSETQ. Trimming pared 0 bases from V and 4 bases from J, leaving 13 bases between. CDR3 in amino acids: CASSLESGGAYGYTF. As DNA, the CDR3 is TGCGCCAGCAGCTTGGAGTCGGGGGGCGCCTATGGCTACACCTTC.

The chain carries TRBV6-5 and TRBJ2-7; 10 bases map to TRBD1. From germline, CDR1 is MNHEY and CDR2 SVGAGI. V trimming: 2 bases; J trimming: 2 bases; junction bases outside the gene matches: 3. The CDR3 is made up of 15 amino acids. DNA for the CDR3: TGTGCCAGCAGTTACGGGACAGGGGACCCCTACGAGCAGTACTTC. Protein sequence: CASSYGTGDPYEQYF.

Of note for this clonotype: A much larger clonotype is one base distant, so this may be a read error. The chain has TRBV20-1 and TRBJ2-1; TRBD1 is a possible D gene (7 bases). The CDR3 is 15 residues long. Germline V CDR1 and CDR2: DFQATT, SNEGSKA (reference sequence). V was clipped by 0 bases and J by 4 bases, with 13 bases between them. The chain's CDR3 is CSARDQGGLYNEQFF. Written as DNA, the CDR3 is TGCAGTGCTAGAGATCAGGGGGGCCTTTACAATGAGCAGTTCTTC.

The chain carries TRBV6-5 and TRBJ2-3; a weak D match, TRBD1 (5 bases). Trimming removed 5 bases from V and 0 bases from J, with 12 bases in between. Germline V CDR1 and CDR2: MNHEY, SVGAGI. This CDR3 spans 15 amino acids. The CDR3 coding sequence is TGTGCCAGCAGTCCTTCCAGGGTCAGCACAGATACGCAGTATTTT. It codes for CASSPSRVSTDTQYF.

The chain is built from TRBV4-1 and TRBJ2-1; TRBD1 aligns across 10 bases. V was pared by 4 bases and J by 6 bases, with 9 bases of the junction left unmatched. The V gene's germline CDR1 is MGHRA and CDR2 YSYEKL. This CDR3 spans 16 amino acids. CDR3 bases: TGCGCCAGCAGCCTGCCTGGGACAGGGGTTACCAATGAGCAGTTCTTC. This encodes CASSLPGTGVTNEQFF.

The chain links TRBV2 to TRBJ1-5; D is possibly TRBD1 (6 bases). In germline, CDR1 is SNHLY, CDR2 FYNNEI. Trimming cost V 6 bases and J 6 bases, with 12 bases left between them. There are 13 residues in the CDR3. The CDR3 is CASSYRETQPQHF. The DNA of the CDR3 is TGTGCCAGCAGCTACAGGGAAACTCAGCCCCAGCATTTT.

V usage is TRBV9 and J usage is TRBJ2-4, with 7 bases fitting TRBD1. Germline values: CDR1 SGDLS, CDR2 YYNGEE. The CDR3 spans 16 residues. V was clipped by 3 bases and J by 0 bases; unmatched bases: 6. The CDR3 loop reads CASSEQGTLAKNIQYF. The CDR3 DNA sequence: TGTGCCAGCAGCGAACAGGGGACCTTAGCCAAAAACATTCAGTACTTC.

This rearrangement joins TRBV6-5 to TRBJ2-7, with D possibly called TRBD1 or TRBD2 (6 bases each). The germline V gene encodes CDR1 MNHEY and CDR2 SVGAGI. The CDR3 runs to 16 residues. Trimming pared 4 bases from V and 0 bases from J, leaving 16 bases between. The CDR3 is CASSLKGGRDSYEQYF. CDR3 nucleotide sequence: TGTGCCAGCAGTTTGAAGGGGGGAAGGGACTCCTACGAGCAGTACTTC.

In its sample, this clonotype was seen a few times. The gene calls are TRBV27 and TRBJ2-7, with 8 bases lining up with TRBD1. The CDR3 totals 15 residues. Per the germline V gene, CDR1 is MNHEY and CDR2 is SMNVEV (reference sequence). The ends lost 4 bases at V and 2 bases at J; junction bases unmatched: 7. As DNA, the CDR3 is TGTGCCAGCAGTTCCGAGGACAGGGCAACCTACGAGCAGTACTTC. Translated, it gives CASSSEDRATYEQYF.

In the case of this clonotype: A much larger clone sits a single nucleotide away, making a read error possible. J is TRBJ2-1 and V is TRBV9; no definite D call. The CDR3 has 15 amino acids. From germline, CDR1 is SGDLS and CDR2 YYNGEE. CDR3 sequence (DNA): TGTGCCAGCAGCGTAGAGCACAGTAGTTACAATGAGCGGTTCTTC. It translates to CASSVEHSSYNERFF.

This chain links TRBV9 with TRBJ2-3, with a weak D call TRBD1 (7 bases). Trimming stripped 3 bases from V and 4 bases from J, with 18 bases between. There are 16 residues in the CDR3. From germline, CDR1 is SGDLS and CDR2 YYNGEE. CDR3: CASSDNQGGWSDTQYF. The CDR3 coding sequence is TGTGCCAGCAGCGACAACCAGGGGGGATGGTCAGATACGCAGTATTTT.

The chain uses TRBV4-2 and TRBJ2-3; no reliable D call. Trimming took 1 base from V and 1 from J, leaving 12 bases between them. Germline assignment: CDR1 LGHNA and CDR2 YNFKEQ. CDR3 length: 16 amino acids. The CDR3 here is CASSQGLGSRTDTQYF. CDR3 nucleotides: TGTGCCAGCAGCCAAGGGCTGGGTAGCCGCACAGATACGCAGTATTTT.